This T cell receptor (beta chain) emerged from a study of shared clonotypes between healthy human individuals. Some clones are missing from TCRdb's copy, which holds only in-frame ones; the method was immunoSEQ multiplex PCR. The data show over a million clones, 96% seen once. The CD4+ fraction was divided into a CD45RA+ naive subset and a CD45RA-negative memory subset. The origin of this receptor is a man in his thirties or forties in good health. Sequencing was performed on naive CD4+ T cells sorted from blood. Sample subset: CD45RA+ positively selected.

Here the CDR3 DNA reads TGTGCCAGCAGCCCAATCAGGGGGGGTGAAAAACTGTTTTTT. It is translated as CASSPIRGGEKLFF. The J gene is TRBJ1-4, the V gene TRBV7-6; 7 bases fit TRBD1. Germline assignment: CDR1 SGHVS and CDR2 FNYEAQ. The CDR3 covers 14 residues. The V gene end was trimmed by 5 bases and the J gene end by 7 bases; junction bases not matched to a gene: 7.